The next 27 T cell receptor beta chains were all read from a single sample in a study of T cells in narcolepsy. Only in-frame clones appear in the TCRdb table, and some are missing; sequencing was by immunoSEQ multiplex PCR. The table lists 30,000 to 40,000 clones, roughly nine tenths of them singletons, with roughly 0.8% in the top ten. Source material: CD45RA- memory CD4+ T cells from PBMCs. Every receptor here comes from a human donor with narcolepsy.

V usage is TRBV7-2 and J usage is TRBJ1-2; 10 nucleotides match TRBD1. Germline V gene lookup returns CDR1 SGHTA and CDR2 FQGNSA. This CDR3 is 14 amino acids long. J was trimmed by 7 bases and V by 1 base; bases with no gene match: 3. The CDR3 nucleotides read TGTGCCAGCAGCTTAGGACAGGGGGCGATTGGCTACACCTTC. Residues: CASSLGQGAIGYTF.

The chain joins TRBV30 to TRBJ2-3; tentative D call: TRBD2 (6 bases). This CDR3 has 13 residues. Germline CDR1 reads GTSNPN; CDR2 reads SVGIG (reference sequence). The V end was cut by 6 bases, the J end by 2 bases, with 12 bases between. The CDR3 here is CACGAGPTDTQYF. The DNA for the CDR3 is TGTGCCTGCGGGGCGGGACCCACAGATACGCAGTATTTT. Full variable domain (rest looked up from reference TRBV30 and TRBJ2-3): SQTIHQWPATLVQPVGSPLSLECTVEGTSNPNLYWYRQAAGRGLQLLFYSVGIGQISSEVPQNLSASRPQDRQFILSSKKLLLSDSGFYLCACGAGPTDTQYFGPGTRLTVL.

The CDR3 reads CASSYQRGRTDTQYF. The CDR3 DNA is TGTGCCAGCAGTTATCAGCGGGGACGGACAGATACGCAGTATTTT. The gene calls are TRBV6-5 and TRBJ2-3, with 7 bases lining up with TRBD2. The CDR3 consists of 15 residues. Per the germline V gene, CDR1 is MNHEY and CDR2 is SVGAGI. The V and J ends lost 3 bases and 3 bases, in that order; junction bases with no gene match: 6.

The V call is TRBV11-2, the J call TRBJ1-2; possible D gene TRBD1, 6 bases. From germline, CDR1 is SGHAT and CDR2 FQNNGV. This CDR3 has 16 amino acids. V dropped 5 bases and J dropped 6 bases, with 22 bases sitting between them. CDR3 sequence (DNA): TGTGCCAGCAGCACCCGGCGCGTAATGGGGGCGAATGGCTACACCTTC. It translates to CASSTRRVMGANGYTF.

The rearrangement uses TRBV2 and TRBJ2-5; D is perhaps TRBD2 (6 bases). With the DNA end fitting TRBJ2-7 better, the J assignment may be wrong. The length of the CDR3 is 13 residues. Germline assignment: CDR1 SNHLY and CDR2 FYNNEI. The CDR3 DNA reads as TGTGCCAACTCGCCCGGGAGAACCTACGAGCAGTACTTC. Translation gives CANSPGRTYEQYF.

V usage is TRBV7-9 and J usage is TRBJ2-7, with 7 bases identical to TRBD2. The ends lost 5 bases at V and 3 bases at J; junction bases unmatched: 13. Germline loops: CDR1 SEHNR, CDR2 FQNEAQ (reference sequence). The CDR3 is made up of 16 amino acids. Here the CDR3 reads CASSPQRDRLSYEQYF. The CDR3 coding sequence is TGTGCCAGCAGCCCGCAGCGGGACCGCTTAAGCTACGAGCAGTACTTC.

V is TRBV18 and J is TRBJ2-1; 9 nucleotides match TRBD1. The V segment lost 3 bases and the J segment 2 bases; nucleotides outside the gene matches: 14. Germline V gene lookup returns CDR1 KGHSH and CDR2 LQKENI. The CDR3 sequence is 19 residues long. The CDR3 nucleotides are TGTGCCAGCTCACCGGGACAGGGCCTACTGGGGGGGCCCTACAATGAGCAGTTCTTC. Translating gives CASSPGQGLLGGPYNEQFF.

The chain is built from TRBV5-1 and TRBJ1-3; weak D call: TRBD1 (5 bases). The CDR3 is 16 residues long. Germline V CDR1 and CDR2: SGHRS, YFSETQ. The V end lost 0 bases, the J end lost 5 bases, and 15 bases lay between the germline ends. The CDR3 DNA reads as TGCGCCAGCAGCTTGGGAAACAGGAATATAAGAAACACCATATATTTT. Translated, it gives CASSLGNRNIRNTIYF. Based on the CDR3 plus reference TRBV5-1 and TRBJ1-3, the full variable domain is KAGVTQTPRYLIKTRGQQVTLSCSPISGHRSVSWYQQTPGQGLQFLFEYFSETQRNKGNFPGRFSGRQFSNSRSEMNVSTLELGDSALYLCASSLGNRNIRNTIYFGEGSWLTVV.

The chain is built from TRBV7-3 and TRBJ2-2, with 9 positions matching TRBD2. The V and J ends lost 4 bases and 6 bases, in that order; junction bases with no gene match: 3. The CDR3 runs to 14 residues. Germline V CDR1 and CDR2: SGHTA, FQGTGA. This CDR3 reads CASSSGLASGELFF. The DNA for the CDR3 is TGTGCCAGCAGCTCCGGACTAGCGTCCGGGGAGCTGTTTTTT.

This chain links TRBV5-4 with TRBJ2-7, with D possibly being TRBD1 or TRBD2 (6 bases each). Trimming shortened V by 4 bases and J by 7 bases, and 21 bases separated the two germline ends. The CDR3 runs to 15 residues. Germline loops: CDR1 SGHNT, CDR2 YYREEE (reference sequence). CDR3 in amino acids: CASSLTNPGAREQYF. CDR3 nucleotide sequence: TGTGCCAGCAGCCTTACTAATCCGGGGGCGCGGGAGCAGTACTTC.

The chain uses TRBV5-6 and TRBJ2-2, with 7 bases fitting TRBD1. Germline values: CDR1 SGHDT, CDR2 YYEEEE. Germline trimming cut 4 bases from V and 4 bases from J; bases unmatched to any gene: 10. The CDR3 extends over 16 amino acids. CDR3 in amino acids: CASSRWTGPFTGELFF. The DNA for the CDR3 is TGTGCCAGCAGCCGGTGGACAGGACCATTCACCGGGGAGCTGTTTTTT.

This clone appeared a single time. This chain links TRBV4-1 with TRBJ1-4, with 10 bases lining up with TRBD1. Per germline, CDR1 MGHRA and CDR2 YSYEKL. Trimming at V came to 0 bases and at J to 15 bases, leaving 16 bases not matched to a gene. The CDR3 contains 17 residues. CDR3 residues: CASSQERQGAKGKRVFF. CDR3 nucleotide sequence: TGCGCCAGCAGCCAAGAGCGACAGGGGGCGAAGGGAAAACGGGTGTTTTTT.

Of note for this clone: At the DNA level, this CDR3 is encoded by other sequences in the same sample as well. The V gene is TRBV4-3, the J gene TRBJ2-3, with 10 bases identical to TRBD2. This CDR3 spans 16 amino acids. Per the germline V gene, CDR1 is LGHNA and CDR2 is YSLEER. The trim removed 4 bases at V and 4 bases at J, leaving 8 bases unmatched. CDR3 protein: CASSPRASGRADTQYF. CDR3 bases: TGCGCCAGCAGCCCTAGGGCTAGCGGGAGAGCAGATACGCAGTATTTT.

V and J are TRBV19 and TRBJ2-5; TRBD2 matches 7 bases. V lost 3 bases, J lost 4 bases, and 11 bases stayed unmatched. The CDR3 is 16 residues long. CDR1 and CDR2 (germline): LNHDA, SQIVND (reference sequence). CDR3 region: CASSMGGNQGGETQYF. The CDR3 DNA is TGTGCCAGTAGTATGGGAGGGAACCAAGGTGGAGAGACCCAGTACTTC.

This clone has a single count. The rearrangement uses TRBV7-2 and TRBJ2-3; tentative D call: TRBD1 (6 bases). The CDR3 is 15 residues long. V gave up 3 bases and J gave up 6 bases, with 16 bases separating them. Germline CDR1 and CDR2: SGHTA and FQGNSA. The CDR3 DNA sequence: TGTGCCAGCAGCTTTCACCGACAGGCTGGGGATACGCAGTATTTT. This gives the protein CASSFHRQAGDTQYF.

The genes are TRBV30 and TRBJ2-1, with 8 bases fitting TRBD2. The germline gives CDR1 GTSNPN, CDR2 SVGIG (reference sequence). CDR3 length equals 16 residues. Germline trimming cut 1 base from V and 6 bases from J; bases unmatched to any gene: 11. The CDR3 is CAWSAPGTRGGNEQFF. DNA of the CDR3: TGTGCCTGGAGTGCCCCCGGGACTAGGGGAGGCAATGAGCAGTTCTTC.

This chain joins TRBV19 and TRBJ1-5; D not certain. Germline V gene sequence: CDR1 LNHDA, CDR2 SQIVND (reference sequence). The CDR3 is 15 residues long. The germline V and J ends were trimmed by 7 bases and 4 bases, with 17 bases remaining between them. The CDR3 DNA reads TGTGCCAGTACATCGGCCGGTAGGGAAAATCAGCCCCAGCATTTT. This encodes CASTSAGRENQPQHF.

The chain carries TRBV7-2 and TRBJ2-7; 9 bases agree with TRBD2. Germline V lookup: CDR1 SGHTA, CDR2 FQGNSA. This CDR3 spans 14 amino acids. J was trimmed by 7 bases and V by 5 bases; bases with no gene match: 9. In nucleotides, the CDR3 is TGTGCCAGCAGCGGAGGGACTAGCTCCTTTGAGCAGTACTTC. Its protein is CASSGGTSSFEQYF.

This chain uses TRBV5-6 with TRBJ2-7; 8 positions agree with TRBD2. This CDR3 region has 16 residues. From germline, CDR1 is SGHDT and CDR2 YYEEEE. Losses at the gene ends were 0 bases for V and 5 bases for J; bases not matched to a gene: 10. CDR3 region: CASSLGSGTRADEQYF. The CDR3 nucleotides read TGTGCCAGCAGCTTGGGGTCCGGGACTAGGGCGGACGAGCAGTACTTC.

This clone was counted once. The chain recombines TRBV9 with TRBJ1-1; unclear D gene. Germline lookup yields CDR1 SGDLS and CDR2 YYNGEE. Trimming removed 0 bases from V and 1 base from J, with 4 bases in between. There are 13 residues in the CDR3. The CDR3 is CASSVEQNTEAFF. The CDR3, as DNA: TGTGCCAGCAGCGTAGAACAGAACACTGAAGCTTTCTTT.

The gene calls are TRBV7-3 and TRBJ2-3; D gene ambiguous. The CDR3 covers 13 residues. Germline assignment: CDR1 SGHTA and CDR2 FQGTGA. V was pared by 2 bases and J by 2 bases, with 5 bases between. The CDR3 coding sequence is TGTGCCAGCAGCTTAGTTGACACAGATACGCAGTATTTT. As protein: CASSLVDTDTQYF.

The CDR3 sequence: CASSGGTANSPLHF. CDR3 in DNA: TGTGCCAGCAGCGGCGGGACGGCCAATTCACCCCTCCACTTT. The gene calls are TRBV6-5 and TRBJ1-6; tentative D call: TRBD1 (5 bases). Trimming took off 6 bases at V and 7 bases at J, with 13 bases between the two ends. The length of the CDR3 is 14 residues. CDR1 and CDR2 (germline): MNHEY, SVGAGI.

The rearrangement links TRBV9 to TRBJ2-5; 9 bases align to TRBD1. Looked up from germline, CDR1 is SGDLS and CDR2 is YYNGEE. J lost 5 bases, V lost 2 bases, and 4 bases had no gene match. This CDR3 contains 14 residues. CDR3 coding DNA: TGTGCCAGCAGCGTCACAGGGGGCGATGAGACCCAGTACTTC. Protein: CASSVTGGDETQYF. Using reference TRBV9 and TRBJ2-5 for the parts outside the CDR3, the full variable domain is DSGVTQTPKHLITATGQRVTLRCSPRSGDLSVYWYQQSLDQGLQFLIQYYNGEERAKGNILERFSAQQFPDLHSELNLSSLELGDSALYFCASSVTGGDETQYFGPGTRLLVL.

The rearrangement links TRBV5-1 to TRBJ2-3; D might be TRBD1 (5 bases). CDR3 length: 14 residues. Trimming pared 4 bases from V and 2 bases from J, leaving 11 bases between. Germline V CDR1 and CDR2: SGHRS, YFSETQ. The chain's CDR3 is CASSPQVYTDTQYF. Written as DNA, the CDR3 is TGCGCCAGCAGCCCACAGGTCTACACAGATACGCAGTATTTT.

The chain couples TRBV2 to TRBJ1-4; D is possibly TRBD1 (5 bases). This CDR3 comprises 12 residues. The germline gives CDR1 SNHLY, CDR2 FYNNEI. V lost 7 bases and J lost 8, with 11 bases in between. The CDR3 region has the DNA TGTGCCAGCAAGGAAAGGGACGAAAAACTGTTTTTT. Amino acid sequence: CASKERDEKLFF. Variable domain in full (rest from reference TRBV2 and TRBJ1-4): EPEVTQTPSHQVTQMGQEVILRCVPISNHLYFYWYRQILGQKVEFLVSFYNNEISEKSEIFDDQFSVERPDGSNFTLKIRSTKLEDSAMYFCASKERDEKLFFGSGTQLSVL.

The rearrangement joins TRBV7-2 to TRBJ1-1; 7 bases fit TRBD1. The CDR3 is made up of 15 amino acids. The germline CDR1 and CDR2 sequences are SGHTA and FQGNSA. Trimming cost V 1 base and J 3 bases; bases outside gene matches: 5. The CDR3 loop is CASSLEGGGDTEAFF. The CDR3 DNA sequence: TGTGCCAGCAGCTTAGAGGGAGGGGGCGACACTGAAGCTTTCTTT.

The J gene is TRBJ1-1, the V gene TRBV19; no clear D. The CDR3 totals 9 residues. In germline, CDR1 is LNHDA, CDR2 SQIVND (reference sequence). Trimming left V 4 bases short and J 10 bases short, with 4 bases between. The CDR3 sequence: CASSTSAFF. The CDR3 nucleotides read TGTGCCAGTAGTACATCAGCTTTCTTT.